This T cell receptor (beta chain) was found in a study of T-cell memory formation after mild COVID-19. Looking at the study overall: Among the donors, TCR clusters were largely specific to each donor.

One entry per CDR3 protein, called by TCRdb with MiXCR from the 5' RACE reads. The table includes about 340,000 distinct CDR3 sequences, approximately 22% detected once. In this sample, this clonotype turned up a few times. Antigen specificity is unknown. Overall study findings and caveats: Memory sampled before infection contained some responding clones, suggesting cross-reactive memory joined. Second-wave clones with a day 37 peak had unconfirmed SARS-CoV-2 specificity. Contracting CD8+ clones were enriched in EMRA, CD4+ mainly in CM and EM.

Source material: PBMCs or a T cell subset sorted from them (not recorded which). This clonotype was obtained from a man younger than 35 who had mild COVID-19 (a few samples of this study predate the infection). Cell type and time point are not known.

DNA of the CDR3: TGCGCCAGCAGCTTGGAGTGGGGGCTGGGCCGAAAACTGTTTTTT. Protein: CASSLEWGLGRKLFF. V usage is TRBV5-1 and J usage is TRBJ1-4; D possibly corresponds to TRBD1 (6 bases). CDR1 is SGHRS and CDR2 is YFSETQ in the germline V gene. Trimming pared 0 bases from V and 10 bases from J, leaving 16 bases between. The CDR3 length is 15 residues.